A single sample gave rise to the 24 T cell receptor beta chains below, sequenced in a study of CD8 T cells in Susac syndrome (dated by TCRdb to between 2019 and 2020). Receptor libraries were prepared by the immunoSEQ multiplex PCR assay. RNA was extracted using the RNeasy kit, and roughly 0.45 to 1 ug of the RNA was reverse transcribed with random hexamers. TCRdb trimmed the raw reads at Q25, called clones with MiXCR and kept productive beta chains. Identical CDR3 protein sequences are pooled into one entry, listed with their most common genes and DNA. The sample contains just over 150,000 distinct CDR3 sequences, approximately 95% of them found a single time. The biggest ten clones account for roughly 0.16% of the sample. What was sequenced was CD4+ T cells from PBMCs. These receptors came from a human donor with Susac syndrome.

V usage is TRBV7-8 and J usage is TRBJ1-4, with TRBD1 matching 9 bases. The CDR3 runs to 14 residues. Germline V gene sequence: CDR1 SGHVS, CDR2 FQNEAQ. V lost 8 bases, J lost 8 bases, and 9 bases stayed unmatched. The CDR3 loop is CASGGGTGLEKLFF. As DNA, the CDR3 is TGTGCCAGCGGCGGCGGGACAGGGCTGGAAAAACTGTTTTTT. Supplemented by reference TRBV7-8 and TRBJ1-4, the full variable domain reads GAGVSQSPRYKVAKRGQDVALRCDPISGHVSLFWYQQALGQGPEFLTYFQNEAQLDKSGLPSDRFFAERPEGSVSTLKIQRTQQEDSAVYLCASGGGTGLEKLFFGSGTQLSVL.

The J gene is TRBJ1-5, the V gene TRBV18; no definite D call. This CDR3 spans 17 amino acids. Trimming took off 3 bases at V and 0 bases at J, with 15 bases between the two ends. CDR1 and CDR2 (germline): KGHSH, LQKENI. The DNA for the CDR3 is TGTGCCAGCTCACCCCGATCGGACGGATATAGCAATCAGCCCCAGCATTTT. Translated, it gives CASSPRSDGYSNQPQHF.

The chain employs TRBV25-1 and TRBJ2-2; D remains unclear. The CDR3 is 16 amino acids. V lost 4 bases and J 2 bases, leaving 14 bases between the germline ends. Germline V gives CDR1 MGHDK, CDR2 SYGVNS. CDR3 sequence reads: CASSGWTSINTGELFF. In nucleotides, the CDR3 is TGTGCCAGCAGTGGATGGACCTCGATAAACACCGGGGAGCTGTTTTTT.

For the CDR3, the DNA is TGTGCCAGCAGCCGCCGCGAGACAGGCGGGGAGCTGTTTTTT. It yields the protein CASSRRETGGELFF. The chain uses TRBV3-1 and TRBJ2-2, with D perhaps matching TRBD1 (6 bases). This CDR3 contains 14 residues. V was shortened by 4 bases and J by 7 bases, with 13 bases between the two germline ends. CDR1 is LGHDT and CDR2 is YNNKEL in the germline V gene (reference sequence).

This clonotype was detected only once. The V and J genes are TRBV7-9 and TRBJ2-1, with 8 positions matching TRBD2. The CDR3 is 16 residues long. The V gene end was trimmed by 1 base and the J gene end by 7 bases; junction bases not matched to a gene: 9. Germline lookup yields CDR1 SEHNR and CDR2 FQNEAQ (reference sequence). The CDR3 protein is CASSLGPGSGGNEQFF. CDR3 sequence (DNA): TGTGCCAGCAGCTTAGGACCGGGGTCGGGGGGGAATGAGCAGTTCTTC. The variable domain in full, with the rest retrieved from reference TRBV7-9 and TRBJ2-1, is DTGVSQNPRHKITKRGQNVTFRCDPISEHNRLYWYRQTLGQGPEFLTYFQNEAQLEKSRLLSDRFSAERPKGSFSTLEIQRTEQGDSAMYLCASSLGPGSGGNEQFFGPGTRLTVL.

V is TRBV12-3 or TRBV12-4 and J is TRBJ1-1; 8 nucleotides align to TRBD1. V gave up 6 bases and J gave up 5 bases; unmatched junction bases: 20. This CDR3 contains 18 residues. CDR3 residues: CASRAPRSGQGFSTEAFF. CDR3 bases: TGTGCCAGCAGAGCCCCCCGAAGTGGACAGGGTTTTAGTACTGAAGCTTTCTTT.

V and J are TRBV5-1 and TRBJ2-3; 9 positions agree with TRBD2. The CDR3 sequence is 15 residues long. V lost 0 bases to trimming and J lost 4 bases; unmatched junction nucleotides: 3. The V gene's germline CDR1 is SGHRS and CDR2 YFSETQ. CDR3 loop: CASSLGGGVADTQYF. CDR3 bases: TGCGCCAGCAGCTTGGGCGGGGGGGTCGCAGATACGCAGTATTTT.

This chain uses TRBV11-2 with TRBJ1-3; unclear D gene. This CDR3 has 15 amino acids. V shed 1 base and J shed 2 bases, with 9 bases lying between them. From germline, CDR1 is SGHAT and CDR2 FQNNGV. The CDR3 loop is CASSLGINPGNTIYF. The DNA of the CDR3 is TGTGCCAGCAGCTTAGGGATCAATCCTGGAAACACCATATATTTT. The variable domain in full, completed from reference TRBV11-2 and TRBJ1-3, reads EAGVAQSPRYKIIEKRQSVAFWCNPISGHATLYWYQQILGQGPKLLIQFQNNGVVDDSQLPKDRFSAERLKGVDSTLKIQPAKLEDSAVYLCASSLGINPGNTIYFGEGSWLTVV.

The rearrangement uses TRBV20-1 and TRBJ1-2, with 9 bases identical to TRBD1. The trim removed 6 bases at V and 6 bases at J, leaving 5 bases unmatched. The germline CDR1 and CDR2 sequences are DFQATT and SNEGSKA (reference sequence). The CDR3 is 12 residues long. In nucleotides, the CDR3 is TGCAGTGCCCCGGGACAGGGCGATGGCTACACCTTC. As protein: CSAPGQGDGYTF.

Only one count was recorded for this clonotype. The rearrangement links TRBV3-1 to TRBJ1-1; 7 nucleotides agree with TRBD1. The length of the CDR3 is 15 residues. J gave up 1 base and V 3 bases, and 5 bases lay outside the gene matches. From germline, CDR1 is LGHDT and CDR2 YNNKEL (reference sequence). The CDR3 region is CASSQGRGENTEAFF. The DNA of the CDR3 is TGTGCCAGCAGCCAGGGCAGGGGGGAGAACACTGAAGCTTTCTTT. Looking up the rest from reference TRBV3-1 and TRBJ1-1 gives the full variable domain: DTAVSQTPKYLVTQMGNDKSIKCEQNLGHDTMYWYKQDSKKFLKIMFSYNNKELIINETVPNRFSPKSPDKAHLNLHINSLELGDSAVYFCASSQGRGENTEAFFGQGTRLTVV.

V gene TRBV7-8 combines with J gene TRBJ2-5; 9 bases agree with TRBD2. The CDR3 runs to 16 residues. Germline CDR1 SGHVS, CDR2 FQNEAQ. V dropped 1 base and J dropped 5; count of bases not matched to a gene: 8. The CDR3, as DNA: TGTGCCAGCAGCTTAGTGCTGCTAGCGGGGATGGAGACCCAGTACTTC. This gives the protein CASSLVLLAGMETQYF. The full variable domain, rest sourced from reference TRBV7-8 and TRBJ2-5, is GAGVSQSPRYKVAKRGQDVALRCDPISGHVSLFWYQQALGQGPEFLTYFQNEAQLDKSGLPSDRFFAERPEGSVSTLKIQRTQQEDSAVYLCASSLVLLAGMETQYFGPGTRLLVL.

The chain couples TRBV29-1 to TRBJ1-2; D not certain. The CDR3 sequence is 12 residues long. With 4 bases removed from V and 4 bases from J, the gap between germline ends came to 10 bases. Per the germline V gene, CDR1 is SQVTM and CDR2 is ANQGSEA. The CDR3 spells CSVGAGVYGYTF. The CDR3 region has the DNA TGCAGCGTTGGAGCCGGCGTCTATGGCTACACCTTC. Full variable domain (missing parts from reference TRBV29-1 and TRBJ1-2): SAVISQKPSRDICQRGTSLTIQCQVDSQVTMMFWYRQQPGQSLTLIATANQGSEATYESGFVIDKFPISRPNLTFSTLTVSNMSPEDSSIYLCSVGAGVYGYTFGSGTRLTVV.

The rearrangement links TRBV12-3 or TRBV12-4 to TRBJ2-1, with 8 bases lining up with TRBD1. Trimming at V came to 6 bases and at J to 14 bases, leaving 12 bases not matched to a gene. The CDR3 is 13 residues long. The CDR3 spells CASRKVPGQVKFF. The CDR3 DNA is TGTGCCAGCAGGAAAGTACCGGGACAGGTGAAGTTCTTC.

The chain uses TRBV7-9 and TRBJ1-5; perhaps TRBD1 as D (5 bases). The V end lost 4 bases, the J end lost 9 bases, and 16 bases lay between the germline ends. This CDR3 region has 14 residues. Germline CDR1 SEHNR, CDR2 FQNEAQ (reference sequence). The CDR3 region is CASSSGTYHSPQHF. In DNA, the CDR3 is TGTGCCAGCAGCTCGGGGACCTACCACTCGCCCCAGCATTTT.

This chain uses TRBV10-3 with TRBJ1-2; D is ambiguous. Trimming took off 5 bases at V and 2 bases at J, with 9 bases between the two ends. The CDR3 is made up of 13 amino acids. Germline V gene lookup returns CDR1 ENHRY and CDR2 SYGVKD. CDR3 residues: CAISPGGNYGYTF. The CDR3 nucleotides read TGTGCCATCAGTCCCGGAGGCAACTATGGCTACACCTTC.

The CDR3: CASNRGDRSGELFF. Written as DNA, the CDR3 is TGTGCCAGCAATAGGGGGGATCGAAGCGGGGAGCTGTTTTTT. The chain links TRBV3-1 to TRBJ2-2; either TRBD1 or TRBD2 may supply D (6 bases each). Germline CDR1 is LGHDT and CDR2 is YNNKEL (reference sequence). CDR3 length equals 14 residues. Trimming removed 7 bases at V and 7 bases at J, with 16 bases between. The variable domain in full, with the rest retrieved from reference TRBV3-1 and TRBJ2-2, is DTAVSQTPKYLVTQMGNDKSIKCEQNLGHDTMYWYKQDSKKFLKIMFSYNNKELIINETVPNRFSPKSPDKAHLNLHINSLELGDSAVYFCASNRGDRSGELFFGEGSRLTVL.

This sequence joins TRBV29-1 and TRBJ1-6; the D gene is possibly TRBD1 (5 bases). The CDR3 covers 12 residues. Trimming removed 6 bases at V and 8 bases at J, with 11 bases between. Germline V gene lookup returns CDR1 SQVTM and CDR2 ANQGSEA. The CDR3 DNA follows: TGCAGCGTGGGGGAGCTACATTCACCCCTCCACTTT. Amino acids: CSVGELHSPLHF.

The chain joins TRBV20-1 to TRBJ2-7; 10 bases fit TRBD1. Germline assignment: CDR1 DFQATT and CDR2 SNEGSKA (reference sequence). The CDR3 sequence is 15 residues long. V was clipped by 6 bases and J by 2 bases; unmatched bases: 10. CDR3 DNA sequence: TGCAGTGCCCGACCCAGGACAGGGGGGGCCTACGAGCAGTACTTC. Protein product: CSARPRTGGAYEQYF.

The chain links TRBV5-4 to TRBJ2-3; D may be TRBD1 or TRBD2 (5 bases each). The CDR3 sequence is 15 residues long. Germline V gives CDR1 SGHNT, CDR2 YYREEE (reference sequence). V lost 0 bases and J lost 0, with 8 bases in between. As DNA, the CDR3 is TGTGCCAGCAGCTTGGACGGGGCGAGCACAGATACGCAGTATTTT. This sequence encodes CASSLDGASTDTQYF.

This chain uses TRBV29-1 with TRBJ2-3, with D perhaps assigned TRBD1 or TRBD2 (5 bases each). The CDR3 totals 13 residues. Germline-derived CDR1 and CDR2 are SQVTM and ANQGSEA. V lost 4 bases and J lost 3, with 11 bases in between. The CDR3: CSVGGTRTDTQYF. The CDR3 DNA is TGCAGCGTTGGAGGGACCCGGACAGATACGCAGTATTTT.

The chain employs TRBV20-1 and TRBJ2-5; 14 nucleotides align to TRBD2. V trimming: 3 bases; J trimming: 9 bases; junction bases outside the gene matches: 9. The CDR3 extends over 15 amino acids. Germline values: CDR1 DFQATT, CDR2 SNEGSKA (reference sequence). In DNA form, the CDR3 reads TGCAGTGCTAGCGACGGACTAGCGGGGGGCCTATCCCAGTACTTC. Encoded protein: CSASDGLAGGLSQYF.

This chain joins TRBV20-1 and TRBJ2-1; possible D gene TRBD1, 6 bases. Trimming cost V 0 bases and J 7 bases, with 16 bases left between them. The CDR3 totals 15 residues. Germline V gene data show CDR1 as DFQATT and CDR2 as SNEGSKA (reference sequence). CDR3 sequence reads: CSAREFGQKGNEQFF. The CDR3 bases are TGCAGTGCTAGAGAATTCGGACAGAAGGGAAATGAGCAGTTCTTC.

A single count supports this clonotype. This chain connects TRBV6-5 to TRBJ2-2; D not certain. The CDR3 has 15 residues. Germline V lookup: CDR1 MNHEY, CDR2 SVGAGI. With 2 bases removed from V and 5 bases from J, the gap between germline ends came to 12 bases. CDR3 nucleotide sequence: TGTGCCAGCAGTTACGGACCCCTGGGGACCGGGGAGCTGTTTTTT. Translating gives CASSYGPLGTGELFF.

This sequence joins TRBV19 and TRBJ2-4; TRBD1 matches at 7 bases. The trim removed 5 bases at V and 0 bases at J, leaving 4 bases unmatched. This CDR3 has 15 amino acids. Germline V CDR1 and CDR2: LNHDA, SQIVND (reference sequence). In nucleotides, the CDR3 is TGTGCCAGTAGTCCCGGGACAGTAGCCAAAAACATTCAGTACTTC. It encodes CASSPGTVAKNIQYF.